Sequencing of this T cell receptor (beta chain) was carried out in a study of blood T cells in healthy people across ages. Study as a whole: The capture of about one barcoded beta molecule per two T cells was achieved by template switching.

As concerns this clonotype: Its specificity is not known.

General study results and limits: Relative to aged donors, long-lived donors carried more naive CD4+ cells and displayed higher diversity. Investigators viewed diversity estimates from one million T cells as underestimates, the study reported.

Using a J-beta primer mix together with a sample-barcoded 5' primer, a second PCR was run for about 6 to 12 cycles. Each cDNA molecule was tagged by a template-switch adaptor that had 12 random nucleotides. TCRdb re-analysed the 5' RACE reads in MiXCR, keeping a single row per CDR3 protein. This table has about 1,500,000 distinct CDR3 sequences, approximately 38% appearing once. The CDR3 spans 16 residues. Per germline, CDR1 SGHRS and CDR2 YFSETQ. V gave up 2 bases and J gave up 1 base, with 16 bases separating them. The specimen was blood. The gene calls are TRBV5-1 and TRBJ2-7, with D unresolved. This receptor was obtained from a woman younger than 35 in good health. The CDR3 region is CASSFLFGRESYEQYF. CDR3 coding DNA: TGCGCCAGCAGCTTTTTATTTGGTCGCGAATCCTACGAGCAGTACTTC.